The text below deals with one T cell receptor (beta chain). Germline V lookup: CDR1 SGHRS, CDR2 YFSETQ. Trimming stripped 2 bases from V and 9 bases from J, with 11 bases between. This CDR3 comprises 12 residues. These data belong to a study of blood T cell repertoires in COVID-19. Data came from immunoSEQ multiplex PCR; TCRdb stores just in-frame clones and leaves some out. The repertoire holds approximately 280,000 clones, with around 80% as singletons. The source of this sequence is a man aged 40-55 years who had been exposed to COVID-19. Sequenced sample: PBMCs or T cells enriched from blood (not recorded which). The gene calls are TRBV5-1 and TRBJ1-1; D ambiguous. The CDR3 nucleotides read TGCGCCAGCAGCTTTACGGGGAAGAAAGCTTTCTTT. It yields the protein CASSFTGKKAFF.